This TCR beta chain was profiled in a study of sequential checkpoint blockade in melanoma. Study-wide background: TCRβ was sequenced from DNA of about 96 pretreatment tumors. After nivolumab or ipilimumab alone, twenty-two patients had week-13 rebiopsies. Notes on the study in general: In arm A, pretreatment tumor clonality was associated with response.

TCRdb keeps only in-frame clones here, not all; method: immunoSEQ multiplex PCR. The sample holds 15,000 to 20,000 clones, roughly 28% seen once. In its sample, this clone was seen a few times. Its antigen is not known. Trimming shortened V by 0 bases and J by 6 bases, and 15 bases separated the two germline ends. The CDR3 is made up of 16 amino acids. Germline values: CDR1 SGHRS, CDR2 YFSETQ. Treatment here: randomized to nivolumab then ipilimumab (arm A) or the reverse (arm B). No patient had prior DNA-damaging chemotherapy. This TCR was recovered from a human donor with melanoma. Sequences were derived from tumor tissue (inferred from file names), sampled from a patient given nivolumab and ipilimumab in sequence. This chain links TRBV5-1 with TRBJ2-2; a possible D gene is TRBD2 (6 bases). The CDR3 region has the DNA TGCGCCAGCAGCTTGGTGGCCGCCTGGGAGGCCGGGGAGCTGTTTTTT. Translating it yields CASSLVAAWEAGELFF.